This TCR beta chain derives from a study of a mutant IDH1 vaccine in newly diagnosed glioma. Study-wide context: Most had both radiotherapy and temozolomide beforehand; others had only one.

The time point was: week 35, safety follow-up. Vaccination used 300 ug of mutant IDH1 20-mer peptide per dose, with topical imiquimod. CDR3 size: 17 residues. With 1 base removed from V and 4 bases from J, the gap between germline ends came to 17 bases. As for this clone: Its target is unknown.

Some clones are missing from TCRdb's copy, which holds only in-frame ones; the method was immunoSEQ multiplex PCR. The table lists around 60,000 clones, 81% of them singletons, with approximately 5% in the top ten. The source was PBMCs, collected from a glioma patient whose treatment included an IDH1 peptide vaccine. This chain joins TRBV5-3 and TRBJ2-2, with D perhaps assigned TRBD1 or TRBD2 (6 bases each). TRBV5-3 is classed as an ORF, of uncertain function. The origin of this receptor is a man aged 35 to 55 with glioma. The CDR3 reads CARSLKGSGALTGELFF. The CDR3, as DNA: TGTGCCAGAAGCTTGAAGGGATCGGGGGCCCTCACCGGGGAGCTGTTTTTT.